The 4 T cell receptor beta chains below all came from one sample that was sequenced in a study of T cells in women clearing cervical HPV infection. The assay was immunoSEQ multiplex PCR, and TCRdb's table has in-frame clones only and misses some. Its clone listing holds some 30,000 clones. The sample consisted of blood buffy coat. These receptors were collected from a woman between 18 and 70 years old with a cervical HPV16 infection that either progressed to CIN3+ or cleared (not recorded which).

Notes on this clone: The CDR3 extends 3 residues past the end of the read, so its final part is completed from the germline J gene. V is TRBV5-1 and J is TRBJ1-2; TRBD1 matches 7 bases. Germline V gene data show CDR1 as SGHRS and CDR2 as YFSETQ. The CDR3 loop spans 13 amino acids. The DNA read from the CDR3 is TGCGCCAGCAGCTTGGAACAGGGGACCCGC. Encoded protein: CASSLEQGTR. The complete CDR3 sequence is CASSLEQGTRYTF.

In regard to this clone: The CDR3 extends 3 residues past the end of the read, so its final part is completed from the germline J gene. The rearrangement uses TRBV19 and TRBJ1-2, with a tentative D call TRBD1 (5 bases). There are 14 residues in the CDR3. CDR1 and CDR2 from the germline V gene are LNHDA and SQIVND (reference sequence). Trimming pared 5 bases from V and 0 bases from J, leaving 10 bases between. The DNA read from the CDR3 is TGTGCCAGTAGTCCGGGGGGGACTAACTATGGC. It codes for CASSPGGTNYG. Given in full, the CDR3 is CASSPGGTNYGYTF.

With regard to this clone: The CDR3 end falls 3 residues outside the read, so it is completed with the germline J gene. V usage is TRBV2 and J usage is TRBJ1-3; TRBD1 is a possible D gene (6 bases). V lost 6 bases to trimming and J lost 0 bases, with 18 bases between them. Germline V lookup: CDR1 SNHLY, CDR2 FYNNEI. This CDR3 has 17 residues. CDR3 protein: CASRGGPSENSGNTIYF. Incomplete CDR3 DNA: TGTGCCAGCAGGGGGGGGCCTTCCGAGAACTCTGGAAACACC.

A remark on this clone: Coverage ceases 3 residues before the CDR3 finishes, and the germline J gene fills in the end. The chain couples TRBV14 to TRBJ2-7; 7 nucleotides agree with TRBD2. The CDR3 covers 14 residues. Trimming cost V 2 bases and J 3 bases; bases outside gene matches: 4. Germline V gene data show CDR1 as SGHDN and CDR2 as FVKESK. The CDR3 bases that were read are TGTGCCAGCAGCCAATGGAGCGGGGACTACGAG. Its protein is CASSQWSGDYE. In full, the CDR3 reads CASSQWSGDYEQYF.